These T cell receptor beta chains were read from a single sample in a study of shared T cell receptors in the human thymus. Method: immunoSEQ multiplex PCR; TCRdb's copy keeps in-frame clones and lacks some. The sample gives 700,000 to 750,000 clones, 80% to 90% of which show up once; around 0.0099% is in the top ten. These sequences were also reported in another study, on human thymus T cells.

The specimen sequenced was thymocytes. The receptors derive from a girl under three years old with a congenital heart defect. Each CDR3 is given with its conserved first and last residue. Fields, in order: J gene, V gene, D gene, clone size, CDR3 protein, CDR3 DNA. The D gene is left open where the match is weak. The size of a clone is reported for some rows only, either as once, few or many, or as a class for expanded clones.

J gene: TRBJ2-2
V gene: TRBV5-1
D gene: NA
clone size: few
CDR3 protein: CASSGETRPVSPPLNTGELFF
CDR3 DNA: TGCGCCAGCAGCGGTGAGACACGGCCCGTGTCCCCGCCTTTAAACACCGGGGAGCTGTTTTTT

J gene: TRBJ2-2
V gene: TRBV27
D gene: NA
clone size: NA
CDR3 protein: CASSLGGRATNTGELFF
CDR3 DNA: TGTGCCAGCAGTTTAGGGGGCAGGGCAACGAACACCGGGGAGCTGTTTTTT

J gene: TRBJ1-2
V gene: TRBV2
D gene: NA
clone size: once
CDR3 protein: CASVTELTNYGYTF
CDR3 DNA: TGTGCCAGCGTAACAGAGCTTACTAACTATGGCTACACCTTC

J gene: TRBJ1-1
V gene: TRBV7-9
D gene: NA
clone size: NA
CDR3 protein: CASSLGLRAGVNTEAFF
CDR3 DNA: TGTGCCAGCAGCTTAGGTCTCCGAGCGGGGGTGAACACTGAAGCTTTCTTT

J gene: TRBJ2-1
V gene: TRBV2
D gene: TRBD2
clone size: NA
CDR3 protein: CASSVWGGGAYNEQFF
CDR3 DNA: TGTGCCAGCAGTGTCTGGGGCGGGGGGGCCTACAATGAGCAGTTCTTC

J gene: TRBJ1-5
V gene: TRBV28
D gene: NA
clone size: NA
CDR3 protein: CASSLNRGRIGGNQPQHF
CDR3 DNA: TGTGCCAGCAGTTTGAATAGGGGCCGAATTGGTGGCAATCAGCCCCAGCATTTT

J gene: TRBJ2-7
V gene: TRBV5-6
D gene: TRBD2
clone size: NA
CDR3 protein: CASRGTSGGGEQYF
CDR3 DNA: TGTGCCAGCAGAGGGACTAGCGGAGGGGGCGAGCAGTACTTC

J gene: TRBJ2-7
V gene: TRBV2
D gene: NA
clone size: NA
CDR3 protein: CASVRQAWHSHSYEQYF
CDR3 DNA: TGTGCCAGCGTTCGGCAGGCCTGGCACTCCCACTCCTACGAGCAGTACTTC

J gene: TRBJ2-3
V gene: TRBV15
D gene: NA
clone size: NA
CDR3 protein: CATSPHAGSLGQYF
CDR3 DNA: TGTGCCACCAGCCCTCATGCGGGCTCCTTGGGGCAGTATTTT

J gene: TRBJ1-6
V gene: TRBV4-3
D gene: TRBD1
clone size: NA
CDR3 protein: CASSQVQGTGYNSPLHF
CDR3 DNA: TGCGCCAGCAGCCAAGTACAGGGGACGGGCTATAATTCACCCCTCCACTTT

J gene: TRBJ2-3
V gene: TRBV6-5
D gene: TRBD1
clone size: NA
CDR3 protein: CASSGDRADTQYF
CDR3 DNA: TGTGCCAGCAGTGGGGACAGGGCGGATACGCAGTATTTT

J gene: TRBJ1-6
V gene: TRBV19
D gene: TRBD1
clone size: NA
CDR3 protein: CASSPLTGTGYSPLHF
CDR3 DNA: TGTGCCAGTAGTCCTTTAACCGGGACAGGGTATTCACCCCTCCACTTT

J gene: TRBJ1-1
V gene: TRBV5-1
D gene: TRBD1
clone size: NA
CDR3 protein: CASSLGEKHTGTGTKNTEAFF
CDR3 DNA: TGCGCCAGCAGCCTAGGAGAAAAGCATACCGGGACAGGGACCAAAAACACTGAAGCTTTCTTT

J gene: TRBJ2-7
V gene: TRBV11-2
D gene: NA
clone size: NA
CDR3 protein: CASSLAGPSYEQYF
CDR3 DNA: TGTGCCAGCAGCTTGGCAGGGCCTTCCTACGAGCAGTACTTC

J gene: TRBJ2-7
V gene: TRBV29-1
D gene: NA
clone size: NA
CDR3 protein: CSVEGEGDRAYEQYF
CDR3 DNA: TGCAGCGTTGAAGGGGAGGGGGACCGCGCCTACGAGCAGTACTTC

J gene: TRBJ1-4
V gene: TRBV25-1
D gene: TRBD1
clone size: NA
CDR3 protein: CASSDLRTGEKLFF
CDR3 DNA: TGTGCCAGCAGTGATTTGCGGACAGGGGAAAAACTGTTTTTT

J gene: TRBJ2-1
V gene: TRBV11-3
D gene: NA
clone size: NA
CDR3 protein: CASSLGPWGDNEQFF
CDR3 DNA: TGTGCCAGCAGCTTAGGCCCCTGGGGCGACAATGAGCAGTTCTTC

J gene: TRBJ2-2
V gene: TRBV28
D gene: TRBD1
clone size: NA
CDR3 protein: CAGSGTGDTGELFF
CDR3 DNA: TGTGCCGGTTCCGGGACAGGGGACACCGGGGAGCTGTTTTTT

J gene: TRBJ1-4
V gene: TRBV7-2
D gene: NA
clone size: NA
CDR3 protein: CASRQNEKLFF
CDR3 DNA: TGTGCCAGCAGACAGAATGAAAAACTGTTTTTT

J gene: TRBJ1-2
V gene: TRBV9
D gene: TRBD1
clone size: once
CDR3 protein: CASSVDPGGASYGYTF
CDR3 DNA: TGTGCCAGCAGCGTCGACCCAGGGGGCGCGTCGTATGGCTACACCTTC

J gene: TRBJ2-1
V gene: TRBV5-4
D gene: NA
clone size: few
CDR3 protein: CASSRLSAEAYNEQFF
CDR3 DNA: TGTGCCAGCAGCCGCCTGTCCGCCGAGGCCTACAATGAGCAGTTCTTC

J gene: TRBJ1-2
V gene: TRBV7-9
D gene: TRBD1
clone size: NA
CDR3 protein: CASSLALRTGYGYTF
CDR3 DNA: TGTGCCAGCAGCTTAGCGCTCAGGACAGGCTATGGCTACACCTTC

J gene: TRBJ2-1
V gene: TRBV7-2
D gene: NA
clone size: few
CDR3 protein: CASSLATAWINEQFF
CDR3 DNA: TGTGCCAGCAGCTTAGCCACAGCATGGATAAATGAGCAGTTCTTC

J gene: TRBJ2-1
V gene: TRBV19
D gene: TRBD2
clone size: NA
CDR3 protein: CASNTGGKYNEQFF
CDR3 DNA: TGTGCCAGTAATACGGGGGGGAAATACAATGAGCAGTTCTTC

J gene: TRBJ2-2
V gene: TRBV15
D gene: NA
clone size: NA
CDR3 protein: CATRAHGELFF
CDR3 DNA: TGTGCCACCAGGGCCCACGGGGAGCTGTTTTTT

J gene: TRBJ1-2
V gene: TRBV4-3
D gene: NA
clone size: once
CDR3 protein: CASSQESGNYGYTF
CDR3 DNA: TGCGCCAGCAGCCAAGAATCGGGGAACTATGGCTACACCTTC

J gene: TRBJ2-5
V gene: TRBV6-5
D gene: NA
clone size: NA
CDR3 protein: CASSYSSLIGGQYF
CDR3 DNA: TGTGCCAGCAGTTACTCGAGTCTGATCGGGGGTCAGTACTTC

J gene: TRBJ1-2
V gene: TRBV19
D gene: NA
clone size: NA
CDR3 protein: CASSIGGQGSSGSTF
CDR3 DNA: TGTGCCAGTAGTATAGGGGGTCAGGGCTCCTCCGGGTCGACCTTC

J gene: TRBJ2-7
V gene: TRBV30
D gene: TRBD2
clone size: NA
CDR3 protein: CAWSVRGRAGYEQYF
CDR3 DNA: TGTGCCTGGAGTGTACGGGGGAGGGCAGGCTACGAGCAGTACTTC

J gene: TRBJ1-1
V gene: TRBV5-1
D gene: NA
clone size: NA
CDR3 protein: CASSSRELGSTLVVMNTEAFF
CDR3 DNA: TGCGCCAGCAGCTCCCGGGAGTTAGGGAGTACGTTAGTGGTCATGAACACTGAAGCTTTCTTT

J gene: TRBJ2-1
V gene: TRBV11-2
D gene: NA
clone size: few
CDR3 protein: CASRAGVSSYNEQFF
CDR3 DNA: TGTGCCAGCAGGGCAGGGGTCAGCTCCTACAATGAGCAGTTCTTC

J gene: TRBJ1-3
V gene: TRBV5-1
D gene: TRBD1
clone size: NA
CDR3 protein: CASSPKGGRGNTIYF
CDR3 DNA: TGCGCCAGCAGCCCCAAAGGGGGCAGAGGAAACACCATATATTTT

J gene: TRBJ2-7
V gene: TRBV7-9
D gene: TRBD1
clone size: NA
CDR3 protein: CASSDLYKGQQNPYEQYF
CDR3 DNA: TGTGCCAGCAGCGACCTCTACAAGGGACAGCAAAACCCCTACGAGCAGTACTTC

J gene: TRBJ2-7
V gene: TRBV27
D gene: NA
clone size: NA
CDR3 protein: CASSCGGAFSYEQYF
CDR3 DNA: TGTGCCAGCAGTTGCGGCGGGGCCTTCTCCTACGAGCAGTACTTC

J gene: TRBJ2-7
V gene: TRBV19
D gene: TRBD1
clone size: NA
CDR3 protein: CASKREDRGTSGQYF
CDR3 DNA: TGTGCCAGTAAACGGGAAGACAGGGGAACCTCGGGGCAGTACTTC

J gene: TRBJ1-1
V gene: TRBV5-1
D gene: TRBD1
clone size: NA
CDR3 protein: CASSLFRGQEAFF
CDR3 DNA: TGCGCCAGCAGCTTGTTCAGGGGACAGGAAGCTTTCTTT

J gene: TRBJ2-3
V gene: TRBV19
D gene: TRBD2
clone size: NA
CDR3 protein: CASEQRGETDTQYF
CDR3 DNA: TGTGCCAGTGAGCAACGGGGGGAGACAGATACGCAGTATTTT

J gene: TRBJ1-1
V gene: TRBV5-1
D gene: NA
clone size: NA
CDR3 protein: CASSLARGLAEAFF
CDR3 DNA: TGCGCCAGCAGCTTGGCCAGGGGTCTTGCTGAAGCTTTCTTT

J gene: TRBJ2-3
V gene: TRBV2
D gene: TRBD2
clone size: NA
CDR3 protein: CAIGKSSGGRNTQYF
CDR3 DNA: TGTGCCATTGGGAAGTCTAGCGGGGGGAGAAATACGCAGTATTTT

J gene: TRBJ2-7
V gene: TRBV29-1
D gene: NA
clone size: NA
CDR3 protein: CSVVTMGEQYF
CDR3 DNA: TGCAGCGTAGTGACAATGGGCGAGCAGTACTTC

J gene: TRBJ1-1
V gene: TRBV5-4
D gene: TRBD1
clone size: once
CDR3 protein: CASSIRGRRDRQAFF
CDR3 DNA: TGTGCCAGCAGCATCCGGGGTCGCCGGGACAGACAAGCTTTCTTT

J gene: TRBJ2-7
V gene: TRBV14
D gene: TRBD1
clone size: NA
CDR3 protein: CASSPFPGGRSYEQYF
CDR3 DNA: TGTGCCAGCAGCCCCTTCCCAGGGGGTCGGTCCTACGAGCAGTACTTC

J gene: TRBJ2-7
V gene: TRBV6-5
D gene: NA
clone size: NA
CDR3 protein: CASPGGGGNYEQYF
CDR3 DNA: TGTGCCAGCCCAGGTGGGGGCGGCAACTACGAGCAGTACTTC

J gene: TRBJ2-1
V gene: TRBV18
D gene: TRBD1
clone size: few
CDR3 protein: CASTQQGALFYNEQFF
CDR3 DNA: TGTGCCAGCACCCAACAGGGGGCCCTATTCTACAATGAGCAGTTCTTC

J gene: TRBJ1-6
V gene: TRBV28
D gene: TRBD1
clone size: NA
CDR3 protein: CASSLDRGYPNSPLHF
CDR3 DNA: TGTGCCAGCAGCTTAGACAGGGGCTACCCCAATTCACCCCTCCACTTT

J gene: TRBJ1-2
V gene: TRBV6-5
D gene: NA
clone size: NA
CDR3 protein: CASGGRYGYTF
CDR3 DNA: TGTGCCAGCGGAGGACGCTATGGCTACACCTTC

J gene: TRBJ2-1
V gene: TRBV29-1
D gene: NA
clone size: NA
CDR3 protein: CSVNRYSYNEQFF
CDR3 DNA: TGCAGCGTTAACAGGTACTCCTACAATGAGCAGTTCTTC

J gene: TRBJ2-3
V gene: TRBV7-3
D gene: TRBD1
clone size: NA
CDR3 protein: CASSLTPLGQGLDTDTQYF
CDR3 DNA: TGTGCCAGCAGCTTAACTCCTTTAGGACAGGGACTTGACACAGATACGCAGTATTTT

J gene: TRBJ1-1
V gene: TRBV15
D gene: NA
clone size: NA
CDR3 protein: CATSRDLSTEAFF
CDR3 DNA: TGTGCCACCAGCAGAGATTTATCCACTGAAGCTTTCTTT

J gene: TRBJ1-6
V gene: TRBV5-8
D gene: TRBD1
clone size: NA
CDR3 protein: CASSLKQGPPGNSPLHF
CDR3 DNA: TGTGCCAGCAGCTTAAAACAGGGGCCCCCTGGAAATTCACCCCTCCACTTT

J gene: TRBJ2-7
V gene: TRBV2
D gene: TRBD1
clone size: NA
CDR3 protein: CASRGQSYEQYF
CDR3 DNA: TGTGCCAGCAGGGGACAGAGCTACGAGCAGTACTTC

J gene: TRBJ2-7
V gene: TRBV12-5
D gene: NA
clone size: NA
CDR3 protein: CASGSDSHGTLPARSYEQYF
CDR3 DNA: TGTGCTAGTGGTTCGGATAGCCACGGGACTCTTCCAGCACGCTCCTACGAGCAGTACTTC

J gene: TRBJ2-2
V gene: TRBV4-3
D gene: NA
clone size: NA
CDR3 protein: CASSQVCTGKNTGELFF
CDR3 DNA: TGCGCCAGCAGCCAAGTTTGCACAGGGAAGAACACCGGGGAGCTGTTTTTT

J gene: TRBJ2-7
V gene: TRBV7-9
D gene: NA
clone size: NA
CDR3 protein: CASSLGVPEQYF
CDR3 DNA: TGTGCCAGCAGCTTAGGCGTTCCCGAGCAGTACTTC

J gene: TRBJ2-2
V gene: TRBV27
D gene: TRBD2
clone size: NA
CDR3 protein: CASSPGLAPLHGELFF
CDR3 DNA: TGTGCCAGCAGTCCAGGACTAGCTCCCCTACACGGGGAGCTGTTTTTT

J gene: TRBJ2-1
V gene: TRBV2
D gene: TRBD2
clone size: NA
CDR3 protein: CAIDSGGSSYNEQFF
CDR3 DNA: TGTGCCATAGATAGCGGGGGGAGCTCCTACAATGAGCAGTTCTTC

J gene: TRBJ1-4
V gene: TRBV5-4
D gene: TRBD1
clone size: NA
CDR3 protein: CASSSSGTGLQKLFF
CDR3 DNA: TGTGCCAGCAGCTCGTCCGGGACAGGGTTGCAAAAACTGTTTTTT

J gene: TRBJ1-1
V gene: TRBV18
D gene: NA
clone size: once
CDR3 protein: CASSQDRRDTEAFF
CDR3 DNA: TGTGCCAGCTCACAAGACAGAAGAGATACTGAAGCTTTCTTT

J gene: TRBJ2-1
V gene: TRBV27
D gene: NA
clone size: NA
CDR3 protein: CASSLFGGPYNEQFF
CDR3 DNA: TGTGCCAGCAGTTTATTTGGGGGCCCCTACAATGAGCAGTTCTTC

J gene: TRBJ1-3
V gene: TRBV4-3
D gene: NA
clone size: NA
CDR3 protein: CASSQGGGLGQLGIYF
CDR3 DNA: TGCGCCAGCAGCCAAGGCGGAGGGTTGGGGCAACTTGGCATATATTTT